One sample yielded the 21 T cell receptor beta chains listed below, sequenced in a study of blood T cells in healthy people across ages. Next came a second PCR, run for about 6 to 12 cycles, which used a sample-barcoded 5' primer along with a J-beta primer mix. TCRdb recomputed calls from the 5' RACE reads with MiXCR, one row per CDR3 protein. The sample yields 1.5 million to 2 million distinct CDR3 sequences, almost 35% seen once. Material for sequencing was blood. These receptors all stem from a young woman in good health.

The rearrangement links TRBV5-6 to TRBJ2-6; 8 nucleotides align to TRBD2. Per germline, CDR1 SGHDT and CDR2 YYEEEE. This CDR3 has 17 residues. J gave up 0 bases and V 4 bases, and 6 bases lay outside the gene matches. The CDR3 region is CASSPLAGRSGANVLTF. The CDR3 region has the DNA TGTGCCAGCAGCCCGTTAGCGGGACGCTCTGGGGCCAACGTCCTGACTTTC.

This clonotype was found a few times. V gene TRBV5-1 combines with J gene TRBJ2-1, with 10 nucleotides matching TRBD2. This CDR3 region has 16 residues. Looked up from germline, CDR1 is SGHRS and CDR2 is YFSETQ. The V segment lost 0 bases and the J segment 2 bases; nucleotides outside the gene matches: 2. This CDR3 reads CASSLGTSGAYNEQFF. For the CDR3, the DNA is TGCGCCAGCAGCTTGGGGACTAGCGGAGCCTACAATGAGCAGTTCTTC.

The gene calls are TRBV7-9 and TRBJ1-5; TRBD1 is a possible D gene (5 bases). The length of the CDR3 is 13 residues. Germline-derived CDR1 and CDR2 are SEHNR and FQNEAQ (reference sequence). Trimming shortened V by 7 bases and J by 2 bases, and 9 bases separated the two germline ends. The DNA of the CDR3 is TGTGCCAGCACCCGAGGGGGCAATCAGCCCCAGCATTTT. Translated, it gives CASTRGGNQPQHF.

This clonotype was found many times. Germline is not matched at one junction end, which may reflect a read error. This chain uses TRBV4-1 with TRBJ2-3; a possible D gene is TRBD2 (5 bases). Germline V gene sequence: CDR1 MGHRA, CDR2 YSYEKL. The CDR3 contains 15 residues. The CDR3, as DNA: TGTGCCAGCTCCCCACTGCGCGGGAGCACAGATACGCAGTATTTT. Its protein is CASSPLRGSTDTQYF.

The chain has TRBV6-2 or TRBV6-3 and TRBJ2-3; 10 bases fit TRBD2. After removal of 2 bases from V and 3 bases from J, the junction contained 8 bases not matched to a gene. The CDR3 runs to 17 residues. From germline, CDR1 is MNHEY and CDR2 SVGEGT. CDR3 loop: CASSYSGGAFDTDTQYF. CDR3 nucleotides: TGTGCCAGCAGTTACAGCGGGGGGGCCTTCGATACAGATACGCAGTATTTT.

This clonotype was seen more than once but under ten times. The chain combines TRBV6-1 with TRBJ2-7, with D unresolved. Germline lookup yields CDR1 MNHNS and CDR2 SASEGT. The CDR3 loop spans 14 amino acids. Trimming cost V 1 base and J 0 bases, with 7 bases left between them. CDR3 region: CASSEERASYEQYF. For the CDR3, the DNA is TGTGCCAGCAGTGAAGAACGCGCCTCCTACGAGCAGTACTTC.

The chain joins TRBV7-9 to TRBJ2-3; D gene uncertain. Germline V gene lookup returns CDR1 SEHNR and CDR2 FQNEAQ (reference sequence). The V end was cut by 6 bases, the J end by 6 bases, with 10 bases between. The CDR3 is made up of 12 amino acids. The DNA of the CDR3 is TGTGCCAGCAGGTTTGTCGGTGATACGCAGTATTTT. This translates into CASRFVGDTQYF. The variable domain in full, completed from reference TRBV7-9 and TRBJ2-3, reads DTGVSQNPRHKITKRGQNVTFRCDPISEHNRLYWYRQTLGQGPEFLTYFQNEAQLEKSRLLSDRFSAERPKGSFSTLEIQRTEQGDSAMYLCASRFVGDTQYFGPGTRLTVL.

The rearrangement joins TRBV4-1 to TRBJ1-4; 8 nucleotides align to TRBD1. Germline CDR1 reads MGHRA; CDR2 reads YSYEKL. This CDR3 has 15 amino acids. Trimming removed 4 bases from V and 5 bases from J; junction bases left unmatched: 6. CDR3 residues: CASSPWTGMNEKLFF. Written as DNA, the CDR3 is TGCGCCAGCAGCCCCTGGACAGGGATGAATGAAAAACTGTTTTTT.

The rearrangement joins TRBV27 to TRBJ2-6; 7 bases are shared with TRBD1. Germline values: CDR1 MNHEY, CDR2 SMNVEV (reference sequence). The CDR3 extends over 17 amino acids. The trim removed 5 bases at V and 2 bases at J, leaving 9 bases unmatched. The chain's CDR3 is CASSGRQGRTGANVLTF. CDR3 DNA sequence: TGTGCCAGCAGTGGAAGACAGGGTCGCACTGGGGCCAACGTCCTGACTTTC.

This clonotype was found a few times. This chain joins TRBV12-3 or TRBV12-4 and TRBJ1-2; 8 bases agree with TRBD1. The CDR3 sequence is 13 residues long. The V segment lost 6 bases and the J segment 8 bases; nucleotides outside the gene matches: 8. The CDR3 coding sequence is TGTGCCAGCAGAAGGACAGGGCCGCAGGGCTACACCTTC. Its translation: CASRRTGPQGYTF.

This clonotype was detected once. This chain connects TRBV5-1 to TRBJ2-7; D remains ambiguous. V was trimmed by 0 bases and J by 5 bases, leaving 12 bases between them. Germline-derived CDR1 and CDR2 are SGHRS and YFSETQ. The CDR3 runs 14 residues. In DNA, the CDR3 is TGCGCCAGCAGCTTGGGAAGGGAATTCGACGAGCAGTACTTC. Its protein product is CASSLGREFDEQYF.

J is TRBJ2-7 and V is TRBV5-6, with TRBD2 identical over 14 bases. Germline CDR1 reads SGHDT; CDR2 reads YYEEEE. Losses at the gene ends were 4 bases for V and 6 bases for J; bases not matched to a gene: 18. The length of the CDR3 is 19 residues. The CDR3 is CASSPGLAGVSSSWAEQYF. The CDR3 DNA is TGTGCCAGCAGCCCGGGACTAGCGGGAGTGTCAAGCAGTTGGGCCGAGCAGTACTTC.

The CDR3: CATGVANEQFF. The CDR3, as DNA: TGTGCCACGGGGGTAGCGAATGAGCAGTTCTTC. The rearrangement links TRBV12-3 or TRBV12-4 to TRBJ2-1; TRBD2 is a possible D gene (6 bases). The V gene lost 10 bases and the J gene lost 7 bases, with 11 bases spanning the gap. This CDR3 is built from 11 residues.

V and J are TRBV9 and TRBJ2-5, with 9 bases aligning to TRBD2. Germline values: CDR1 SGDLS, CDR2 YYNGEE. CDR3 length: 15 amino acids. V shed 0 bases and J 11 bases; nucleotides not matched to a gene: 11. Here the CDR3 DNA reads TGTGCCAGCAGCGTAGCGGGGACTAGCAACAATGAGCAGTACTTC. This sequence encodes CASSVAGTSNNEQYF.

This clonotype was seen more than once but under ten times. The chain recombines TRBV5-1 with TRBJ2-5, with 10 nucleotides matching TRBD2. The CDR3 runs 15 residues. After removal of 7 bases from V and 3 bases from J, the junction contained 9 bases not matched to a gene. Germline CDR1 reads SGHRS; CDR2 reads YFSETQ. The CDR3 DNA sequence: TGCGCCAGCCGGCTGGGCAGCGGGGGGGAAGAGACCCAGTACTTC. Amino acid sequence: CASRLGSGGEETQYF.

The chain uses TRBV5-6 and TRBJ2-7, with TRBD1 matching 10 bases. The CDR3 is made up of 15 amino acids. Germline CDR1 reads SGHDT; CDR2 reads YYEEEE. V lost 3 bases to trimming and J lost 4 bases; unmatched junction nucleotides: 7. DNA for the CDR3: TGTGCCAGCAGCTCCTGGGGACAGGGGAAGTACGAGCAGTACTTC. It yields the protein CASSSWGQGKYEQYF. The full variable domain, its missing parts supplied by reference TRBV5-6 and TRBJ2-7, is DAGVTQSPTHLIKTRGQQVTLRCSPKSGHDTVSWYQQALGQGPQFIFQYYEEEERQRGNFPDRFSGHQFPNYSSELNVNALLLGDSALYLCASSSWGQGKYEQYFGPGTRLTVT.

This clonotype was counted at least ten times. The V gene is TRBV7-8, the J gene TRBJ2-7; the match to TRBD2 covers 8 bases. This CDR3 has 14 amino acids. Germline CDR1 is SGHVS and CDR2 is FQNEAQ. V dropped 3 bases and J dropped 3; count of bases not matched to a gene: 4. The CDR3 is CASSFGGTSYEQYF. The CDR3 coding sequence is TGTGCCAGCAGCTTTGGTGGGACTAGCTACGAGCAGTACTTC.

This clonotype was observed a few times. The DNA for the CDR3 is TGTGCCAGCAGCTTAGACGGGAGGTCCGAGCAGTACTTC. Translation gives CASSLDGRSEQYF. V is TRBV11-2 and J is TRBJ2-7, with TRBD2 matching over 7 bases. Germline lookup yields CDR1 SGHAT and CDR2 FQNNGV. The CDR3 is 13 residues long. J was trimmed by 6 bases and V by 0 bases; bases with no gene match: 2. The full variable domain, its missing parts supplied by reference TRBV11-2 and TRBJ2-7, is EAGVAQSPRYKIIEKRQSVAFWCNPISGHATLYWYQQILGQGPKLLIQFQNNGVVDDSQLPKDRFSAERLKGVDSTLKIQPAKLEDSAVYLCASSLDGRSEQYFGPGTRLTVT.

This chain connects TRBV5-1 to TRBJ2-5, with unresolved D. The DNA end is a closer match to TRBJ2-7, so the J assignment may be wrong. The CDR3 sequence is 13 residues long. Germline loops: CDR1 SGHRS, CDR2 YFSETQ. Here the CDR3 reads CASSLVSSTEQYF. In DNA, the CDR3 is TGCGCCAGCAGCTTGGTTAGTTCTACCGAGCAGTACTTC.

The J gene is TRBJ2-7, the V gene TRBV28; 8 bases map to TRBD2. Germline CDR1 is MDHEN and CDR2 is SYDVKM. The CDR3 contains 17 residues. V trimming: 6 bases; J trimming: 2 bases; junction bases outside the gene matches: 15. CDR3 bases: TGTGCCAGCAGCTCCTTCAGAAGCGGGGGCCAGACCTACGAGCAGTACTTC. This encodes CASSSFRSGGQTYEQYF.

The CDR3 nucleotides are TGTGCCAGCAGCTTAGTTGCCCGTCCCAATCAGCCCCAGCATTTT. It is translated as CASSLVARPNQPQHF. This chain connects TRBV7-2 to TRBJ1-5, with D unresolved. Germline assignment: CDR1 SGHTA and CDR2 FQGNSA. The CDR3 totals 15 residues. V lost 1 base to trimming and J lost 3 bases, with 10 bases between them.